This is a list of T cell receptor beta chains from one sample in a study of blood T cells in healthy people across ages. TCRdb redid the calling of the 5' RACE reads with MiXCR, one entry per CDR3 protein. The sample shows some 1.4 million distinct CDR3 sequences, 42% of them seen only once. Sequencing input: blood. All receptors derive from a woman aged 18-35 years in good health. Each CDR3 is given with its conserved first and last residue. The order of the fields is clone size, V gene, J gene, D gene, CDR3 protein, CDR3 DNA. D genes are given only for firm matches. Clone size appears in some rows only: once, few, many, or a class for an expanded clone.

clone size: NA; V gene: TRBV27; J gene: TRBJ2-5; D gene: NA; CDR3 protein: CASSPPLWRPIYNEQYF; CDR3 DNA: TGTGCCAGCAGTCCCCCCCTGTGGCGGCCGATCTACAATGAGCAGTACTTC
clone size: few; V gene: TRBV12-3/TRBV12-4; J gene: TRBJ2-3; D gene: NA; CDR3 protein: CASGGGHSTDTQYF; CDR3 DNA: TGTGCCAGCGGAGGGGGTCATAGCACAGATACGCAGTATTTT
clone size: NA; V gene: TRBV27; J gene: TRBJ2-4; D gene: NA; CDR3 protein: CASSLSAVAKNIQYF; CDR3 DNA: TGTGCCAGCAGTTTAAGTGCGGTAGCCAAAAACATTCAGTACTTC
clone size: NA; V gene: TRBV12-3/TRBV12-4; J gene: TRBJ2-7; D gene: NA; CDR3 protein: CASSPSGGRTYNEQYF; CDR3 DNA: TGTGCCAGCAGCCCCTCCGGGGGGCGGACCTACAATGAGCAGTACTTC
clone size: NA; V gene: TRBV10-3; J gene: TRBJ2-3; D gene: TRBD1; CDR3 protein: CAIRLQGGTDTQYF; CDR3 DNA: TGTGCCATCAGGCTACAGGGGGGCACAGATACGCAGTATTTT
clone size: many; V gene: TRBV4-2; J gene: TRBJ1-1; D gene: NA; CDR3 protein: CASSQNPAGYTEAFF; CDR3 DNA: TGTGCCAGCAGCCAAAACCCCGCAGGGTACACTGAAGCTTTCTTT
clone size: NA; V gene: TRBV20-1; J gene: TRBJ1-1; D gene: NA; CDR3 protein: CSASRVWEAFF; CDR3 DNA: TGCAGTGCTTCGAGGGTATGGGAAGCTTTCTTT
clone size: many; V gene: TRBV4-1; J gene: TRBJ2-7; D gene: NA; CDR3 protein: CASSQASVGVWTYEQYF; CDR3 DNA: TGCGCCAGCAGCCAAGCCTCTGTGGGGGTCTGGACCTACGAGCAGTACTTC
clone size: NA; V gene: TRBV20-1; J gene: TRBJ2-7; D gene: TRBD2; CDR3 protein: CSARVASGSVQYF; CDR3 DNA: TGCAGTGCTAGGGTGGCTAGCGGGAGTGTGCAGTACTTC
clone size: few; V gene: TRBV27; J gene: TRBJ1-2; D gene: NA; CDR3 protein: CASSFGQFYGYTF; CDR3 DNA: TGTGCCAGCAGTTTCGGGCAGTTCTATGGCTACACCTTC
clone size: NA; V gene: TRBV2; J gene: TRBJ1-2; D gene: NA; CDR3 protein: CASSEVPSEMGGYTF; CDR3 DNA: TGTGCCAGCAGTGAAGTTCCCTCCGAGATGGGGGGCTACACCTTC
clone size: NA; V gene: TRBV20-1; J gene: TRBJ2-5; D gene: NA; CDR3 protein: CSARARDEATQETQYF; CDR3 DNA: TGCAGTGCTAGAGCCCGGGATGAGGCTACCCAAGAGACCCAGTACTTC
clone size: NA; V gene: TRBV4-1; J gene: TRBJ2-1; D gene: TRBD2; CDR3 protein: CASSRTSGGTYEQFF; CDR3 DNA: TGCGCCAGCAGCCGCACTAGCGGGGGGACCTATGAGCAGTTCTTC
clone size: NA; V gene: TRBV21-1; J gene: TRBJ2-7; D gene: NA; CDR3 protein: CASTSSASGKYNEQYF; CDR3 DNA: TGTGCCAGCACCTCGTCGGCTAGCGGGAAATACAATGAGCAGTACTTC
clone size: NA; V gene: TRBV27; J gene: TRBJ1-3; D gene: NA; CDR3 protein: CASSHRSGNTIYF; CDR3 DNA: TGTGCCAGCAGTCACCGATCTGGAAACACCATATATTTT
clone size: few; V gene: TRBV29-1; J gene: TRBJ1-2; D gene: NA; CDR3 protein: CSVDRDNYGYTF; CDR3 DNA: TGCAGCGTTGATAGGGACAACTATGGCTACACCTTC
clone size: NA; V gene: TRBV28; J gene: TRBJ1-2; D gene: TRBD1; CDR3 protein: CASSLPPGQGNYGYTF; CDR3 DNA: TGTGCCAGCAGTTTACCACCGGGACAGGGGAACTATGGCTACACCTTC
clone size: few; V gene: TRBV7-9; J gene: TRBJ2-3; D gene: TRBD1; CDR3 protein: CASSLQDRTFTDTQYF; CDR3 DNA: TGTGCCAGCAGCTTACAGGACAGGACGTTCACAGATACGCAGTATTTT
clone size: many; V gene: TRBV28; J gene: TRBJ1-1; D gene: NA; CDR3 protein: CASSLLGTEAFF; CDR3 DNA: TGTGCCAGCAGTTTATTGGGGACTGAAGCTTTCTTT
clone size: few; V gene: TRBV20-1; J gene: TRBJ2-3; D gene: NA; CDR3 protein: CSARAPAWDSTDTQYF; CDR3 DNA: TGCAGTGCTAGAGCTCCCGCCTGGGATAGCACAGATACGCAGTATTTT
clone size: NA; V gene: TRBV30; J gene: TRBJ1-4; D gene: NA; CDR3 protein: CAWSATRVRVEKLFF; CDR3 DNA: TGTGCCTGGAGCGCGACGCGGGTCCGTGTCGAAAAACTGTTTTTT
clone size: few; V gene: TRBV6-1; J gene: TRBJ2-3; D gene: TRBD2; CDR3 protein: CASLKGLAGASDTQYF; CDR3 DNA: TGTGCCAGCCTCAAAGGGCTAGCGGGGGCTTCAGATACGCAGTATTTT
clone size: NA; V gene: TRBV20-1; J gene: TRBJ2-5; D gene: TRBD2; CDR3 protein: CSARDLSSGPSYNEQYF; CDR3 DNA: TGCAGTGCTAGGGATCTCTCTAGCGGGCCCTCCTACAATGAGCAGTACTTC
clone size: NA; V gene: TRBV5-1; J gene: TRBJ1-2; D gene: NA; CDR3 protein: CASSSQGNDGYTF; CDR3 DNA: TGCGCCAGCAGCTCACAGGGTAATGATGGCTACACCTTC
clone size: few; V gene: TRBV2; J gene: TRBJ2-7; D gene: NA; CDR3 protein: CASSEVVYNEQYF; CDR3 DNA: TGTGCCAGCAGTGAGGTGGTGTACAATGAGCAGTACTTC
clone size: few; V gene: TRBV20-1; J gene: TRBJ2-7; D gene: NA; CDR3 protein: CSARPDATYEQYF; CDR3 DNA: TGCAGTGCTAGGCCGGACGCAACCTACGAGCAGTACTTC
clone size: many; V gene: TRBV5-1; J gene: TRBJ2-1; D gene: NA; CDR3 protein: CASSLVGAYNEQFF; CDR3 DNA: TGCGCCAGCAGCTTGGTTGGCGCATACAATGAGCAGTTCTTC
clone size: NA; V gene: TRBV20-1; J gene: TRBJ2-7; D gene: TRBD1; CDR3 protein: CSAARGREQYF; CDR3 DNA: TGCAGTGCTGCTAGGGGGCGCGAGCAGTACTTC
clone size: NA; V gene: TRBV20-1; J gene: TRBJ1-5; D gene: NA; CDR3 protein: CSARGSGALYSNQPQHF; CDR3 DNA: TGCAGTGCTAGAGGCTCGGGAGCCCTCTATAGCAATCAGCCCCAGCATTTT
clone size: NA; V gene: TRBV11-2; J gene: TRBJ2-3; D gene: NA; CDR3 protein: CASSLVVRSGPDTQYF; CDR3 DNA: TGTGCCAGCAGCTTAGTTGTTAGGAGTGGCCCAGATACGCAGTATTTT
clone size: few; V gene: TRBV2; J gene: TRBJ2-7; D gene: TRBD1; CDR3 protein: CASSMTGFSYEQYF; CDR3 DNA: TGTGCCAGCAGTATGACAGGGTTCTCCTACGAGCAGTACTTC
clone size: few; V gene: TRBV20-1; J gene: TRBJ2-7; D gene: NA; CDR3 protein: CSARRPGPVMDEQYF; CDR3 DNA: TGCAGTGCTCGCCGGCCCGGGCCGGTAATGGACGAGCAGTACTTC
clone size: once; V gene: TRBV10-1; J gene: TRBJ2-7; D gene: TRBD1; CDR3 protein: CASTNGQGRLNNEQYF; CDR3 DNA: TGCGCCAGCACCAACGGACAGGGAAGACTGAACAATGAGCAGTACTTC
clone size: NA; V gene: TRBV27; J gene: TRBJ2-3; D gene: NA; CDR3 protein: CASGTPTDTQYF; CDR3 DNA: TGTGCCAGCGGGACTCCCACAGATACGCAGTATTTT
clone size: few; V gene: TRBV24-1; J gene: TRBJ2-3; D gene: NA; CDR3 protein: CATSDPSAGTDTQYF; CDR3 DNA: TGTGCCACCAGTGACCCCTCGGCGGGCACAGATACGCAGTATTTT
clone size: NA; V gene: TRBV4-1; J gene: TRBJ2-2; D gene: TRBD2; CDR3 protein: CASSRSLAGGNTGELFF; CDR3 DNA: TGCGCCAGCAGCCGTTCACTAGCGGGAGGTAACACCGGGGAGCTGTTTTTT
clone size: NA; V gene: TRBV7-9; J gene: TRBJ1-1; D gene: NA; CDR3 protein: CASSLPRALSGTEAFF; CDR3 DNA: TGTGCCAGCAGCTTACCCCGGGCTCTTTCGGGCACTGAAGCTTTCTTT
clone size: NA; V gene: TRBV10-3; J gene: TRBJ2-7; D gene: TRBD2; CDR3 protein: CAISDGGGPYEQYF; CDR3 DNA: TGTGCCATCAGTGACGGGGGGGGGCCGTACGAGCAGTACTTC
clone size: NA; V gene: TRBV19; J gene: TRBJ2-3; D gene: TRBD2; CDR3 protein: CASTPSGGGTDTQYF; CDR3 DNA: TGTGCCAGTACCCCTAGCGGGGGCGGCACAGATACGCAGTATTTT
clone size: few; V gene: TRBV15; J gene: TRBJ2-1; D gene: NA; CDR3 protein: CATRGTLDEQFF; CDR3 DNA: TGTGCCACCAGGGGGACTTTGGATGAGCAGTTCTTC
clone size: NA; V gene: TRBV20-1; J gene: TRBJ2-1; D gene: NA; CDR3 protein: CSARSPGQEQFF; CDR3 DNA: TGCAGTGCTAGATCCCCCGGTCAGGAGCAGTTCTTC
clone size: NA; V gene: TRBV20-1; J gene: TRBJ2-3; D gene: TRBD2; CDR3 protein: CSTPPSGGTDTQYF; CDR3 DNA: TGCAGTACACCGCCTAGCGGGGGTACAGATACGCAGTATTTT
clone size: NA; V gene: TRBV6-2/TRBV6-3; J gene: TRBJ2-7; D gene: TRBD1; CDR3 protein: CASSDPFLRTGGKSYEQYF; CDR3 DNA: TGTGCCAGCAGTGATCCTTTTCTACGGACAGGGGGAAAAAGTTACGAGCAGTACTTC
clone size: once; V gene: TRBV7-8; J gene: TRBJ2-5; D gene: NA; CDR3 protein: CASSLGAARETQYF; CDR3 DNA: TGTGCCAGCAGCTTAGGCGCGGCTCGGGAGACCCAGTACTTC
clone size: NA; V gene: TRBV9; J gene: TRBJ2-7; D gene: NA; CDR3 protein: CASSPKRLSYEQYF; CDR3 DNA: TGTGCCAGCAGCCCAAAGCGTCTCTCCTACGAGCAGTACTTC
clone size: once; V gene: TRBV29-1; J gene: TRBJ2-5; D gene: TRBD1; CDR3 protein: CSVEGRGTGQYF; CDR3 DNA: TGCAGCGTTGAAGGGAGGGGGACAGGGCAGTACTTC
clone size: NA; V gene: TRBV9; J gene: TRBJ2-5; D gene: NA; CDR3 protein: CASSRRPGGQETQYF; CDR3 DNA: TGTGCCAGCAGCCGTCGGCCAGGCGGGCAAGAGACCCAGTACTTC
clone size: few; V gene: TRBV7-8; J gene: TRBJ1-4; D gene: TRBD1; CDR3 protein: CASSLVGTEINEKLFF; CDR3 DNA: TGTGCCAGCAGCTTAGTCGGGACAGAGATTAATGAAAAACTGTTTTTT